These T cell receptor beta chains were read from a single sample in a study of T cells in localized non-small cell lung cancer. TCRdb keeps only in-frame clones here, not all; method: immunoSEQ multiplex PCR. The repertoire consists of 52,000 or so clones, with 86% occurring once and the leading ten covering under 20%. The input for sequencing was peripheral blood, taken before any cancer treatment. The receptors shown here come from a male donor aged 60 or older with stage III squamous cell lung carcinoma. Both conserved end residues are trimmed from each CDR3.

j_call v_call cdr3_aa
TRBJ2-1 TRBV5-6 ASSLLRGRVSNEQF
TRBJ1-5 TRBV7-2 ASSLARQQPQH
TRBJ2-7 TRBV18 ASSPLPGYEQY
TRBJ2-1 TRBV5-4 ASSPGVGYNEQF
TRBJ1-5 TRBV9 ASSGGQGPNQPQH
TRBJ2-7 TRBV4-1 ASSQDRHSSTPYEQY
TRBJ2-1 TRBV2 ASWSSGKVSYNEQF
TRBJ2-2 TRBV4-1 ASSQAYRNANTGELF
TRBJ2-2 TRBV6-5 ARRGGATGELF
TRBJ2-7 TRBV19 ASSIDTGTRLAEQY
TRBJ1-5 TRBV15 ATRGTGGFSNQPQH
TRBJ2-3 TRBV4-1 ASSQEMDRTDTQY
TRBJ2-7 TRBV29-1 SVANSYEQY
TRBJ2-3 TRBV9 ASSVASSYTQY
TRBJ2-7 TRBV6-5 ASRQGAYEQY
TRBJ1-5 TRBV19 AISGGNQPQH